One and the same sample provided the 2 T cell receptor beta chains below, sequenced in a study of shared clonotypes between healthy human individuals. The table came from immunoSEQ multiplex PCR; TCRdb's copy has only in-frame clones and leaves some out. The sample has roughly 1,100,000 clones, roughly 80% seen once. Sequencing was carried out using memory CD4+ T cells sorted from blood. The subset denotes: CD45RA-negative fraction. These receptors were collected from a man aged 18 to 29 in good health.

This clone was seen a single time. The V and J genes are TRBV30 and TRBJ2-7; TRBD2 matches 9 bases. V shed 0 bases and J 3 bases; nucleotides not matched to a gene: 15. CDR1 and CDR2 (germline): GTSNPN, SVGIG (reference sequence). The CDR3 consists of 18 residues. The CDR3 spells CAWSVHDPRLAGNYEQYF. Written as DNA, the CDR3 is TGTGCCTGGAGTGTACATGACCCACGGCTAGCGGGGAACTACGAGCAGTACTTC.

The chain couples TRBV5-4 to TRBJ1-2, with 8 nucleotides matching TRBD1. There are 15 residues in the CDR3. CDR1 is SGHNT, CDR2 YYREEE, per germline (reference sequence). Trimming at V came to 2 bases and at J to 6 bases, leaving 9 bases not matched to a gene. The CDR3 region is CASSFPQGAVHGYTF. Written as DNA, the CDR3 is TGTGCCAGCAGCTTCCCGCAGGGGGCAGTCCATGGCTACACCTTC.